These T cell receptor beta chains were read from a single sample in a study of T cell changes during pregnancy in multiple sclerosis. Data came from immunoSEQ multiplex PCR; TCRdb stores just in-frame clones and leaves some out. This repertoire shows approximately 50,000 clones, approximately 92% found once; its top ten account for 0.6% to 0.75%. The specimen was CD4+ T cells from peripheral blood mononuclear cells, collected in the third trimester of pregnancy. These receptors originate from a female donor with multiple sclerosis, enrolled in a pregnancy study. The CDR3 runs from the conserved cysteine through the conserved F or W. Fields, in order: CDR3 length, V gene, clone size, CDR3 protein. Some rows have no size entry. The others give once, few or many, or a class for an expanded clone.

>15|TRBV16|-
CASSQSSQVAYEQYF
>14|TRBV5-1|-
CASSLAGWQETQYF
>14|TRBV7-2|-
CASSLRGNPYEQYF
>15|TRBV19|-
CASMSRGLYTGELFF
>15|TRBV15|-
CATSRGGQGAWEQYF
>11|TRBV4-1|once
CASSQLYEQFF
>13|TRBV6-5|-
CASRTGKNTEAFF
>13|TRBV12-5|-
CASGLDRDNEQFF
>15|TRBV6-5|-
CASRPGLASSYEQYF
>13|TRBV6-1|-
CAVQTGVDYEQYF
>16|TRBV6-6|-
CASSYPRGTSGYEQYF
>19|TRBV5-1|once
CASSLARDRGSSGANVLTF
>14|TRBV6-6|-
CASSPIQGPGEQYF
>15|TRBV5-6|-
CASSFGTSGYWELFF
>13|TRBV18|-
CASSPPVEDTQYF
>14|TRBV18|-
CASSPRAAGQPQHF
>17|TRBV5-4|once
CASSPSGAGRDTGELFF
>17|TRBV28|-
CASSPLPGTGGTDTQYF
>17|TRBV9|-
CASSVDGGLLANYGYTF
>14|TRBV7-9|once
CASSFQGLNYGYTF
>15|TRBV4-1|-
CASSQPGQDVREQYF
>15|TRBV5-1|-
CASSLDGNSNQPQHF
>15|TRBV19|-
CASSTRQVNTGELFF
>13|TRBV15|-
CATSRGRTGELFF
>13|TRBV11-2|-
CASSLDIGKPQHF
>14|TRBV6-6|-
CASSYAGLVDEQYF